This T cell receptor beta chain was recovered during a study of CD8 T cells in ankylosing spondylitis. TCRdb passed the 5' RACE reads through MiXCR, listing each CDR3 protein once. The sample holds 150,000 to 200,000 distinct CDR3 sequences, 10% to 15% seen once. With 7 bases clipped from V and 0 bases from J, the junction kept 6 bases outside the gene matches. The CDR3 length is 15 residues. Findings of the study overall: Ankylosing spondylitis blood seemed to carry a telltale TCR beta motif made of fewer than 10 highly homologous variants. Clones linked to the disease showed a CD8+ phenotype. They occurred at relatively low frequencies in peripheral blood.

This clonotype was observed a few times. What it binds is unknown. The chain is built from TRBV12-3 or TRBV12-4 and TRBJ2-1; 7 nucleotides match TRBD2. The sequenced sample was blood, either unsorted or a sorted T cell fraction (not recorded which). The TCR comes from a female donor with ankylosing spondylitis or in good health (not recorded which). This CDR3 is CASNLGGGSYNEQFF. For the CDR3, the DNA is TGTGCCAGCAATTTGGGCGGGGGCTCCTACAATGAGCAGTTCTTC.